The TCR beta chain described here comes from a study of Ad26.COV2.S vaccination and SARS-CoV-2 variants. Study summary: In the study, Ad26.COV2.S was injected intramuscularly once, or twice 56 days apart.

The treatment here: roughly 18 received Ad26.COV2.S at low or high dose, single or two shots; 5 received placebo; per-sample allocation not given. Material that was analyzed had been drawn on day 63 after the first vaccine or placebo injection. J lost 3 bases, V lost 6 bases, and 5 bases had no gene match. CDR1 is MNHEY, CDR2 SMNVEV, per germline (reference sequence). The CDR3 contains 14 residues. Concerning this clone: What it binds is unknown.

Clones were read by immunoSEQ multiplex PCR, and TCRdb kept only the in-frame ones, dropping some. The sample has about 450,000 clones; about 91% are singletons. Study observations and caveats: There was reportedly substantial breadth in spike-specific CD8+ and CD4+ T cell responses after vaccination. Analyses that measured TCR breadth and depth may have underestimated total T cell responses. Compared with placebo recipients, vaccine recipients had higher spike-specific TCR breadth.

This chain connects TRBV27 to TRBJ2-5, with TRBD1 matching over 9 bases. This TCR was sampled from a person aged 18-60 years who received the Ad26.COV2.S COVID-19 vaccine or a placebo. The specimen was peripheral blood, collected in a trial of Ad26.COV2.S vaccine versus placebo. The CDR3 DNA reads TGTGCCAGCAGCCATGGGGACAGGGAAGAGACCCAGTACTTC. Translation: CASSHGDREETQYF.